The sequence of this T cell receptor beta chain was determined in a study of human T cells and chemical hapten exposure. Study-wide background: The cohort included alopecia areata under or over 50% scalp, totalis and universalis. Among samples, TCR yields varied mainly because of small differences in pooled library volume. Notes on the study in general: Positively correlated with patch test score were the counts of PT1 expanded TCRs.

The CDR3 length is 16 residues. J gave up 2 bases and V 1 base, and 9 bases lay outside the gene matches. The germline V gene has CDR1 DFQATT and CDR2 SNEGSKA (reference sequence). As to time point: pre-sensitization, week 0. The treatment: therapeutic diphenylcyclopropenone sensitization with weekly scalp DPC. TCRdb processed the RACE reads anew with MiXCR; each CDR3 protein has one entry. Of approximately 180,000 distinct CDR3 sequences detected, approximately 31% appear once; the ten largest clones hold roughly 3%. The table lists this clonotype with a count of one. The antigen is unknown. Sequenced here: whole blood, sampled in connection with sensitization to the hapten diphenylcyclopropenone (DPC). This TCR derives from a woman aged 30 to 39 with alopecia areata. Some clones in this sample may be carry-over from other donors' samples. The gene calls are TRBV20-1 and TRBJ2-7, with 9 bases matching TRBD2. As DNA, the CDR3 is TGCAGTGCTAGAGGAAAGGGGACTAGCAGCACCTACGAGCAGTACTTC. Translating it yields CSARGKGTSSTYEQYF.